This entry is about one T cell receptor beta chain. Its antigen remains unidentified. Germline V gene data show CDR1 as SEHNR and CDR2 as FQNEAQ (reference sequence). Trimming left V 4 bases short and J 4 bases short, with 16 bases between. There are 16 residues in the CDR3. This sample was included in a study of T-cell reconstitution after alpha-beta-depleted transplantation in children. Study conclusions and caveats: One year after transplant, T-cell counts and diversity came mostly from newly produced T cells.

During its preparation, the TCRbeta library received unique molecular identifiers. In TCRdb, the PCR reads were re-called with MiXCR into one record per CDR3 protein. The sample yields approximately 430,000 distinct CDR3 sequences, about a sixth seen once. This sequence joins TRBV7-9 and TRBJ2-2; D may be TRBD1 (5 bases). The source was PBMCs, mostly from graft donor cells, collected 360 days after TCRalphabeta/CD19-depleted stem cell transplant. The TCR sequence derives from a boy in the first two years of life who had a stem cell transplant for Wiskott-Aldrich syndrome, so the T cells may come from the graft donor. CDR3 region: CASSSLGWGITGELFF. The CDR3 nucleotides read TGTGCCAGCAGCTCCCTCGGTTGGGGCATCACCGGGGAGCTGTTTTTT.